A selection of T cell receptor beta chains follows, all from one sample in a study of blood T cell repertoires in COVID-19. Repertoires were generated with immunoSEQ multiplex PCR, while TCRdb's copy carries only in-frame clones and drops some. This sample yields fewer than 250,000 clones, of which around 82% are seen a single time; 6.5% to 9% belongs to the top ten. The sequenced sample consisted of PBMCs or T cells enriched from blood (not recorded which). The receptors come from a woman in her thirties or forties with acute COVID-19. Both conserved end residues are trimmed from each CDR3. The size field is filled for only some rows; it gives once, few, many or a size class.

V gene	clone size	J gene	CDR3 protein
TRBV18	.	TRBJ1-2	ASSPGTGEVYGYT
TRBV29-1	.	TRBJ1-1	SAGQGKNTEAF
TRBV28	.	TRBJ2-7	ASRLRDRDNEQY
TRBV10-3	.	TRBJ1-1	ATAPGGDGNTEAF
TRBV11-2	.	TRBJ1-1	ASGAGTEAF
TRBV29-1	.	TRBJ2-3	SVVLAGPGDTQY
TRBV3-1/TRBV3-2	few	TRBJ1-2	ASSPYPEWGANYGYT
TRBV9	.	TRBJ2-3	ASSPRTGGLTDTQY
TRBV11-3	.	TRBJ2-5	ASSLGGTGGEGPQY
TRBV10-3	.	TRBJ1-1	AIRGGQGYTEAF
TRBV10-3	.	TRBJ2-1	AISGPDNEQF
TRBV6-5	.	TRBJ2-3	ASSYSGRDGTDTQY
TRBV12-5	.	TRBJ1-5	ASGIHKYRDRVEGNQPQH
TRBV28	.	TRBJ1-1	ASTPGHGAF
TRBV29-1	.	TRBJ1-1	SVGLQGTEAF
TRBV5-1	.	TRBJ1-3	ASSRTGSPGNTIY
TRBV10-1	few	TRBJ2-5	ASSEQSGETQY
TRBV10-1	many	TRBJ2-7	ASSDLRTGRGYEQY
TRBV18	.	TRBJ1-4	ASSRQGQEKLF
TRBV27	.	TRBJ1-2	ASSPIPGQEHNYGYT
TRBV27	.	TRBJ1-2	ASSAKTGGVYGYT
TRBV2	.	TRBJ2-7	ASSERSGTGPIVGPEQY
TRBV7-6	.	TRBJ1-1	ASSFGGMNTEAF
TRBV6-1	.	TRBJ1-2	ASSATSSPANYGYT
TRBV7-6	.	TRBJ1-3	ASSLEQGTGNTIY
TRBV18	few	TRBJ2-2	ASSRGLSNTGELF
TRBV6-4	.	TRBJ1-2	ASSANRGANYGYT
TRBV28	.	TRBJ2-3	ASSLDRADTQY
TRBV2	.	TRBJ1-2	ASSEFRRAGYGYT
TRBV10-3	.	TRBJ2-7	AISESEGYEQY
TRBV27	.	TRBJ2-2	ASSWRTTGGTGELF
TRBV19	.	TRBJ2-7	ASSNTGTGVYEQY
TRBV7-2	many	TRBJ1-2	ASSLVIYGYT
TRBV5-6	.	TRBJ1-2	ASSSVQVTVYGYT
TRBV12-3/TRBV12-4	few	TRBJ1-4	ASSPGTDGKLF
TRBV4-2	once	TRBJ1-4	ASSEGQEKLF
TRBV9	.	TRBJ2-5	ASSPEAGEVVETQY
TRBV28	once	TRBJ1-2	ASSIRGQGPPNYGYT
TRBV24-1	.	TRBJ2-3	ATSDRGSRRDMQY
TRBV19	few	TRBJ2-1	ASSIRGSGSYNEQF
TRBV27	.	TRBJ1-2	ASSLRFFGGTRYGYT
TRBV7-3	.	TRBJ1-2	ASSLGTTNYGYT
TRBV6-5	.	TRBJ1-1	ASSYSIGDTEAF
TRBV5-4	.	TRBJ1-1	ASSLGARDTEAF
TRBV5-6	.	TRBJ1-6	ASSLDGGGGSPLH
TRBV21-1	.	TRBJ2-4	ASSKQERDSELAKNIQY
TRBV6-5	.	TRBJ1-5	ASKEGAQPQH
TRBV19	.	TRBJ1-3	ASSRAGNTIY
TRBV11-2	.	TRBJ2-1	ASSSPNFAYNEQF
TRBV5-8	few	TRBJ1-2	ASSRSVANYGYT
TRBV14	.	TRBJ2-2	ASSRVAGGVTGELF
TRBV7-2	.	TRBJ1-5	ASSNSNQPQH
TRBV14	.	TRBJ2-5	ASSQVPRETQY
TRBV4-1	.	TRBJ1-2	ASSQGRGGVLPVYGYT
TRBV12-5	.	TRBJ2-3	ASSIRGTDTQY
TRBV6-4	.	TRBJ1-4	ASSETGARNEKLF
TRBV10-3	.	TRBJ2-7	AISESTGRSYEQY